The source of this T cell receptor beta chain is a study of T cells in Graves' hyperthyroidism and ophthalmopathy. Amplified regions were TCR beta CDR3 sequences from RNA transcripts. First-round RT-PCR of the TCR CDR3 relied on the HTBI primer set. TCRdb analysed the multiplex PCR reads with MiXCR anew, one entry per CDR3 protein. The repertoire holds about 760,000 distinct CDR3 sequences, with about a third as singletons. Diagnostic decisions used clinical symptoms, serum thyroxine and TRAb, thyroid ultrasound and orbital computed tomography. The sequencing sample was made of blood. The receptor comes from a woman in her forties with Graves' hyperthyroidism.

In DNA, the CDR3 is TGTGCCAGCAAGAGGGGGGACACTGAAGCTTTCTTT. Residues: CASKRGDTEAFF. V gene TRBV2 combines with J gene TRBJ1-1; perhaps TRBD1 as D (6 bases). The V gene's germline CDR1 is SNHLY and CDR2 FYNNEI. The CDR3 consists of 12 residues. V was trimmed by 7 bases and J by 3 bases, leaving 9 bases between them.